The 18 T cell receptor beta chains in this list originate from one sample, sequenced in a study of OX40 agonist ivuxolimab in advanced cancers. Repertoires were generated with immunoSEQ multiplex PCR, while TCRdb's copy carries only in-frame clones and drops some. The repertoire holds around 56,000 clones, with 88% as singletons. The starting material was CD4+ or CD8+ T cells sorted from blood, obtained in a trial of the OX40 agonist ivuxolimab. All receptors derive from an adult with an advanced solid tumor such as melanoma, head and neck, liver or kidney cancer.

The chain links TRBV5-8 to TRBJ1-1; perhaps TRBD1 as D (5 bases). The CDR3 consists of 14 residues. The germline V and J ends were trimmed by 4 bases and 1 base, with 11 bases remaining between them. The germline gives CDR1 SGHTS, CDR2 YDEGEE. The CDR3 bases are TGTGCCAGCAGCCACCTTGGGGGGAACACTGAAGCTTTCTTT. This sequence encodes CASSHLGGNTEAFF.

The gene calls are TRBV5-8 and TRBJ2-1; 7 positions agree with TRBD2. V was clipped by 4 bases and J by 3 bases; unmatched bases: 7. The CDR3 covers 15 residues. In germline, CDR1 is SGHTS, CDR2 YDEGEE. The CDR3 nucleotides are TGTGCCAGCAGCACCCTCGCGGGGGTCTACAATGAGCAGTTCTTC. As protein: CASSTLAGVYNEQFF.

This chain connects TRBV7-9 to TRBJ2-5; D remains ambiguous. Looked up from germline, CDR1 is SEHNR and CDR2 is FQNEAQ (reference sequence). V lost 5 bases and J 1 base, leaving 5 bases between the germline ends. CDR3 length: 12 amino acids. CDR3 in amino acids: CASSPPQETQYF. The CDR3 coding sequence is TGTGCCAGCAGCCCTCCCCAAGAGACCCAGTACTTC.

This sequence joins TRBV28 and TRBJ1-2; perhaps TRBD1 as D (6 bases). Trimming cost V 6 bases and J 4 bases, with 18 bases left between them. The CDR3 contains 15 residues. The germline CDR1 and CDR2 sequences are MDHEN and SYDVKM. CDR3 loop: CASRSDRRTLYGYTF. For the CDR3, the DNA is TGTGCCAGCAGGTCTGACAGGCGAACACTCTATGGCTACACCTTC.

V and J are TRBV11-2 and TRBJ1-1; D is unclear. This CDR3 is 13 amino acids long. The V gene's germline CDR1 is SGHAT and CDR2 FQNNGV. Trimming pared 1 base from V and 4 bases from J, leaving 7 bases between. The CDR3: CASSLGDATEAFF. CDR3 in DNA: TGTGCCAGCAGCTTAGGTGATGCCACTGAAGCTTTCTTT.

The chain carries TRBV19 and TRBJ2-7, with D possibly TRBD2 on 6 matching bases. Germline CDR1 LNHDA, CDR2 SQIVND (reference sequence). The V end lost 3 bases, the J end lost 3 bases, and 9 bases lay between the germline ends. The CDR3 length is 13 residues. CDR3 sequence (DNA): TGTGCCAGTAGTATCGGCGGGGACTACGAGCAGTACTTC. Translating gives CASSIGGDYEQYF.

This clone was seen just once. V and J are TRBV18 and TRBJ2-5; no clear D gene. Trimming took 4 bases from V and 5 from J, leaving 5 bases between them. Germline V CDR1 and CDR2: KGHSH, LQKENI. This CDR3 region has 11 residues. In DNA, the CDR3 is TGTGCCAGCTCACAGGATGAGACCCAGTACTTC. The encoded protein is CASSQDETQYF.

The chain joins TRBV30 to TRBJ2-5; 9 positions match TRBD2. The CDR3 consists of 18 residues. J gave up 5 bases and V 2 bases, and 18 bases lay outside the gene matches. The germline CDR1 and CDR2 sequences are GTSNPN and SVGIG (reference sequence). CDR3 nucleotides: TGTGCCTGGAGTTCGGGGGGGGAGCGGGAGGAGCATAGGGAGACCCAGTACTTC. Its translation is CAWSSGGEREEHRETQYF. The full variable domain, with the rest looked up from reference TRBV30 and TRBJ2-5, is SQTIHQWPATLVQPVGSPLSLECTVEGTSNPNLYWYRQAAGRGLQLLFYSVGIGQISSEVPQNLSASRPQDRQFILSSKKLLLSDSGFYLCAWSSGGEREEHRETQYFGPGTRLLVL.

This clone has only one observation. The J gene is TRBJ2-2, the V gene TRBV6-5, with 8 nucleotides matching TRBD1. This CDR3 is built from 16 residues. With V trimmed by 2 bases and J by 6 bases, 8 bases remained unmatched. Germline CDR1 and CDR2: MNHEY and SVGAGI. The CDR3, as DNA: TGTGCCAGCAGTTACACCTGGACAGGGTCGGCCGGGGAGCTGTTTTTT. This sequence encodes CASSYTWTGSAGELFF.

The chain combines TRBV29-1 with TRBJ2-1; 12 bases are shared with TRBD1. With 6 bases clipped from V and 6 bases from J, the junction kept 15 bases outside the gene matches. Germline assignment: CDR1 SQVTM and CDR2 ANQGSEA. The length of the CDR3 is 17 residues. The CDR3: CSVAGTGGPTGPNEQFF. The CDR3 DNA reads TGCAGCGTCGCCGGGACAGGGGGCCCGACGGGGCCCAATGAGCAGTTCTTC.

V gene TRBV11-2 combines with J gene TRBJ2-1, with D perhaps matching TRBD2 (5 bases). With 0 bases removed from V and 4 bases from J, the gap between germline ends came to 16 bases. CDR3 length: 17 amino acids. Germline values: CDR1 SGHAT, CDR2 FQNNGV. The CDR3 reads CASSLDHWAGGYNEQFF. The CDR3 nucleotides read TGTGCCAGCAGCTTAGATCACTGGGCAGGCGGGTACAATGAGCAGTTCTTC.

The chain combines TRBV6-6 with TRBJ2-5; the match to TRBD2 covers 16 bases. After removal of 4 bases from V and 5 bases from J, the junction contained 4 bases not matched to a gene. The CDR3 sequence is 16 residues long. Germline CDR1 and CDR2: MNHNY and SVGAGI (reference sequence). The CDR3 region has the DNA TGTGCCAGCAGTTTGGGACTAGCGGGGGGGCATGAGACCCAGTACTTC. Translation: CASSLGLAGGHETQYF.

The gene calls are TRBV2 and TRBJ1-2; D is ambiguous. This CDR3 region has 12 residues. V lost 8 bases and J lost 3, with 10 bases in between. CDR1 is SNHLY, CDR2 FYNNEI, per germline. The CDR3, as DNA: TGTGCCAGCTCACAGACACACTATGGCTACACCTTC. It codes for CASSQTHYGYTF.

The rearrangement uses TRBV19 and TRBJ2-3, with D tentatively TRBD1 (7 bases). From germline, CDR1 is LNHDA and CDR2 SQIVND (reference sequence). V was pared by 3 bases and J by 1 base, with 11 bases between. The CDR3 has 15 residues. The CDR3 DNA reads TGTGCCAGTAGTATCGCGGGACAGCGCACAGATACGCAGTATTTT. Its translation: CASSIAGQRTDTQYF.

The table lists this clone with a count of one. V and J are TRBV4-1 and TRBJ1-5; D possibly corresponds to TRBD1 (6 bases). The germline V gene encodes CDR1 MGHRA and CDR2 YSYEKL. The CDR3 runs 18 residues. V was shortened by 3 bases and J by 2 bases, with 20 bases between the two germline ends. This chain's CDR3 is CASSQAAGRGWGNQPQHF. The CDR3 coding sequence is TGCGCCAGCAGCCAGGCCGCGGGCAGGGGTTGGGGCAATCAGCCCCAGCATTTT.

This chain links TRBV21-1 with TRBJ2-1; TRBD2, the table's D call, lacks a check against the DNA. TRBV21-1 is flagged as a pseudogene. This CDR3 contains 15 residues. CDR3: CASSPPPRNYNEQFF. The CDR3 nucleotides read TGTGCCAGCAGCCCCCCCCCGAGAAACTACAATGAGCAGTTCTTC.

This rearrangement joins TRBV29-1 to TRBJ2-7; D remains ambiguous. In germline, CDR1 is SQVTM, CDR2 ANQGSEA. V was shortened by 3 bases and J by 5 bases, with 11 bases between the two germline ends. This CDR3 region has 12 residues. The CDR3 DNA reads TGCAGCGTTGACGGACCTGGCCACGAGCAGTACTTC. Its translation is CSVDGPGHEQYF.

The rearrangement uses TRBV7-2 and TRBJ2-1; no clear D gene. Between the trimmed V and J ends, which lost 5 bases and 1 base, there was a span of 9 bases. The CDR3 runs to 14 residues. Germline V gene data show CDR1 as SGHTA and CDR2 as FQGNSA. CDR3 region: CASSPIDSYNEQFF. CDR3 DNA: TGTGCCAGCAGCCCAATTGATTCCTACAATGAGCAGTTCTTC.